A selection of T cell receptor beta chains follows, all from one sample in a study of cytomegalovirus exposure and HLA in healthy donors. Profiled with immunoSEQ multiplex PCR; TCRdb holds only in-frame clones, not every one. The top ten hold over 2% of the sample, which has about 260,000 clones, about 75% seen once. The specimen was PBMCs. Receptor source: a female donor in good health and CMV-seronegative. Both conserved end residues are part of each CDR3. D genes are given only for firm matches. Clone size is not always given. Where it is, it says once, few, many or a class for expanded clones.

V gene	clone size	J gene	D gene	CDR3 DNA	CDR3 protein
TRBV4-2	.	TRBJ2-2	.	TGTGCCAGCAGCCGCGGACAGAACACCGGGGAGCTGTTTTTT	CASSRGQNTGELFF
TRBV28	.	TRBJ2-3	TRBD2	TGTGCCAGCAGACAAAAACCTAGCGGGAGGGCCTCGACAGATACGCAGTATTTT	CASRQKPSGRASTDTQYF
TRBV7-9	.	TRBJ1-1	.	TGTGCCAGCAGCTTAGGGACAGCTGAAGCTTTCTTT	CASSLGTAEAFF
TRBV5-4	.	TRBJ2-7	TRBD1	TGTGCCAGCAGCTTGGGTCCAGGGGGCGTGCAATGGGAGCAGTACTTC	CASSLGPGGVQWEQYF
TRBV28	.	TRBJ1-2	.	TGTGCCAGCAGTTCCCGGGGGGGACGAACTAACTATGGCTACACCTTC	CASSSRGGRTNYGYTF
TRBV7-9	.	TRBJ2-7	.	TGTTCCAGCAGCTTACCCAGACAGTTAAGCTCCTACGAGCAGTACTTC	CSSSLPRQLSSYEQYF
TRBV7-2	once	TRBJ1-5	.	TGTGCCAGCAGCTTAGACGCGGGCAATCAGCCCCAGCATTTT	CASSLDAGNQPQHF
TRBV6-5	.	TRBJ1-5	TRBD1	TGTGCCAGCTGGGGGACAGGGTCGGGCAATCAGCCCCAGCATTTT	CASWGTGSGNQPQHF
TRBV5-1	.	TRBJ2-7	TRBD1	TGCGCCAGCAGCTTGTCAGGGGGCCTCACCGAGCAGTACTTC	CASSLSGGLTEQYF
TRBV25-1	.	TRBJ2-5	TRBD1	TGTGCCAGCAGTGCCCGAGACAGGGGGATTGCGGAGACCCAGTACTTC	CASSARDRGIAETQYF
TRBV28	.	TRBJ2-1	.	TGTGCCAGCATGCCTCGCATGAGCTCCTACAATGAGCAGTTCTTC	CASMPRMSSYNEQFF
TRBV7-8	once	TRBJ2-5	TRBD2	TGTGCCAGCAGCTCAGATAGCGGGCCGCTCCAAGAGACCCAGTACTTC	CASSSDSGPLQETQYF
TRBV7-9	.	TRBJ2-3	TRBD2	TGTGCCAGCAGCGTAGGGACTAGCGGGAGTAGGACAGATACGCAGTATTTT	CASSVGTSGSRTDTQYF
TRBV27	few	TRBJ2-7	.	TGTGCCAGCAGTTTATCGGGTCTATTAATGGACTACTACGAGCAGTACTTC	CASSLSGLLMDYYEQYF
TRBV7-9	.	TRBJ2-7	.	TGTGCCAGCACCGTGTCAGGAGAGCAGTACTTC	CASTVSGEQYF
TRBV5-1	few	TRBJ2-7	TRBD2	TGCGCCAGCAGCTTGGAGGGACTAGCACTCTTC	CASSLEGLALF
TRBV10-3	.	TRBJ2-7	.	TGTGCCACCCGCAGCCTAGGCGACGAGCAGTACTTC	CATRSLGDEQYF
TRBV6-6	.	TRBJ2-7	.	TGTGCCAGCAGCCTAACAGGTTTCGAGCAGTACTTC	CASSLTGFEQYF
TRBV27	.	TRBJ2-1	TRBD2	TGTGCCAGCAGTATTAAAGCGGGAGTGGTGCAGTTCTTC	CASSIKAGVVQFF
TRBV4-1	.	TRBJ2-2	.	TGCGCCAGCAGCCCGGGACTTTCCACCGGGGAGCTGTTTTTT	CASSPGLSTGELFF
TRBV30	.	TRBJ2-3	TRBD2	TGTGCCTGGAGTGTCGCGAGCGGGAAGACAGATACGCAGTATTTT	CAWSVASGKTDTQYF
TRBV2	.	TRBJ1-1	.	TGTGCCAGCATCGGGGTAGGTGTGAACACTGAAGCTTTCTTT	CASIGVGVNTEAFF
TRBV2	.	TRBJ2-3	TRBD2	TGTGCCAGCAGCCAGAGCGGGACTAGAATCACAGATACGCAGTATTTT	CASSQSGTRITDTQYF
TRBV11-2	.	TRBJ2-3	.	TGTGCCAGCAGCTTAGAAGGCAGGGGAACAGATACGCAGTATTTT	CASSLEGRGTDTQYF
TRBV4-1	few	TRBJ2-5	.	TGCGCCAGCAGCCCTTACAACCTTGGGGGGATTGGAGAGACCCAGTACTTC	CASSPYNLGGIGETQYF